This T cell receptor beta chain is drawn from a study of vaccination effects on CD4 cells after COVID-19. Study context: Two doses of either BNT162b2 or mRNA-1273 were given to each participant.

Clones were sequenced by immunoSEQ multiplex PCR, and TCRdb holds only the in-frame ones, with some missing. Of some 25,000 clones detected, 60% to 85% appear once; the ten largest clones hold under 15%. Peptide-pool stimulation followed by sequencing identified expanded antigen-specific CD4+ clonotypes in the ViraFEST assay. Researchers isolated CD4+ T cells once approximately ten days of culture had elapsed. Having tested negative for nucleocapsid antibodies, the vaccine recipients showed no prior SARS-CoV-2 infection. Supplemented with about 9.9 IU/ml IL-2 and 9.5 to 10 ug/ml peptides, roughly 2 million PBMC per well were kept in culture. Germline CDR1 SEHNR, CDR2 FQNEAQ (reference sequence). Deletions cut 5 bases from V and 2 bases from J, with 15 bases between. This CDR3 region has 16 residues. On this clone itself: Its matching antigen is unknown.

This sample comprised CD4+ T cells from PBMCs cultured with HCoV-OC43 spike peptides, obtained before COVID-19 vaccination. As to subset: HCoV-OC43 spike overlapping peptide pool stimulation. The chain uses TRBV7-9 and TRBJ2-2; the D gene is possibly TRBD1 (5 bases). The sequence was collected from a human donor who received a COVID-19 vaccine. The CDR3 here is CASSPRNRINTGELFF. CDR3 nucleotide sequence: TGTGCCAGCAGCCCACGGAACAGGATCAACACCGGGGAGCTGTTTTTT.